The clone carrying this T cell receptor beta chain was observed a handful of times. TCRdb keeps only in-frame clones here, not all; method: immunoSEQ multiplex PCR. The table records about 1,800 clones, more than 20% of them present only once. These data belong to a study of T cells in localized non-small cell lung cancer. The trim removed 3 bases at V and 9 bases at J, leaving 5 bases unmatched. Germline assignment: CDR1 MNHGY and CDR2 SAAAGT. CDR3 length equals 14 residues. Sequenced here: normal lung tissue next to the tumor, sampled before any cancer treatment. The receptor was isolated from a male donor at least 60 years old with stage II lung adenocarcinoma. The V gene is TRBV6-8, the J gene TRBJ2-7, with TRBD2 matching 13 bases. The CDR3 DNA follows: TGTGCCAGCAGTTATGGACTAGCGGGAGTTAGGCAGTACTTC. Translating it yields CASSYGLAGVRQYF.